These T cell receptor beta chains were read from a single sample in a study of OX40 agonist ivuxolimab in advanced cancers. Clones were read by immunoSEQ multiplex PCR, and TCRdb kept only the in-frame ones, dropping some. The repertoire holds 65,000 to 100,000 clones, with about 85% as singletons. The material was CD4+ or CD8+ T cells sorted from blood, obtained in a trial of the OX40 agonist ivuxolimab. The receptors were sampled from an adult with an advanced solid tumor such as melanoma, head and neck, liver or kidney cancer. Both conserved end residues are part of each CDR3. Each record gives: CDR3 DNA, CDR3 protein, D gene, V gene, J gene, clone size. D genes are given only for firm matches. Clone size is not always given. Where it is, it says once, few, many or a class for expanded clones.

DNA: TGTGCCAGCAGCCTTAGCGGGAAATTGCAGAATACGCAGTATTTT
CDR3: CASSLSGKLQNTQYF
D: TRBD2
V: TRBV7-2
J: TRBJ2-3
size: .

DNA: TGTGCCAGCAGCTTTCAAGGATTGGGCTACAATGAGCAGTTCTTC
CDR3: CASSFQGLGYNEQFF
D: .
V: TRBV5-4
J: TRBJ2-1
size: .

DNA: TGCGCCAGCAGCGGTCCCCTCAGGGGAACTGAAGCTTTCTTT
CDR3: CASSGPLRGTEAFF
D: .
V: TRBV4-1
J: TRBJ1-1
size: once

DNA: TGTGCCAGCAGCCAAGAAAGGGGGGTGAGGGGCGTCACTGAAGCTTTCTTT
CDR3: CASSQERGVRGVTEAFF
D: .
V: TRBV4-2
J: TRBJ1-1
size: .

DNA: TGTGCCAGCAGCATGGGACTAGACAACTCTGGGGCCAACGTCCTGACTTTC
CDR3: CASSMGLDNSGANVLTF
D: TRBD2
V: TRBV5-5
J: TRBJ2-6
size: .

DNA: TGTGCCAGCAGTTTAGGAACTAGCGGGAGCTCACCGCATTTT
CDR3: CASSLGTSGSSPHF
D: TRBD2
V: TRBV28
J: TRBJ2-3
size: .

DNA: TGTGCCAGCACCAGTAGCGGGACGACCTTTTCCTACAATGAGCAGTTCTTC
CDR3: CASTSSGTTFSYNEQFF
D: TRBD2
V: TRBV28
J: TRBJ2-1
size: .

DNA: TGTGCCAGCAGCCATCCATACGGGCCCCACCAAGATACGCAGTATTTT
CDR3: CASSHPYGPHQDTQYF
D: .
V: TRBV11-3
J: TRBJ2-3
size: .

DNA: TGTGCCAGCAGCTTAGTGGGGGGCCCGGACACTGAAGCTTTCTTT
CDR3: CASSLVGGPDTEAFF
D: .
V: TRBV7-2
J: TRBJ1-1
size: .

DNA: TGTGCCAGCAATATACGGACAGGGGAAACGTACGAGCAGTACTTC
CDR3: CASNIRTGETYEQYF
D: TRBD1
V: TRBV6-1
J: TRBJ2-7
size: .

DNA: TGTGCCAGTTCAGGGTCTGGGGCCAACGTCCTGACTTTC
CDR3: CASSGSGANVLTF
D: .
V: TRBV19
J: TRBJ2-6
size: once

DNA: TGTGCCAGCAGCTCGTTTGGGGGGCGGCAGTTCTTC
CDR3: CASSSFGGRQFF
D: .
V: TRBV13
J: TRBJ2-1
size: .

DNA: TGTGCCAGCAGTCCGGGACAGGGGTTCAATCAGCCCCAGCATTTT
CDR3: CASSPGQGFNQPQHF
D: TRBD1
V: TRBV7-6
J: TRBJ1-5
size: .